This T cell receptor beta chain was captured by sequencing in a study of T cell responses to AZD1222 COVID-19 vaccine. Findings of the study overall: As reported, nearly half of all spike-specific TCRs target variant regions that are unmutated.

Comment on this clone: No antigen is known for it.

Produced via immunoSEQ multiplex PCR; TCRdb's table is partial and in-frame only. The sample lists 200,000 to 250,000 clones; about 92% were seen once. This CDR3 has 13 residues. Trimming removed 2 bases from V and 1 base from J, with 5 bases in between. The material sequenced was peripheral blood, taken on day 0 of MenACWY control vaccination. This clonotype was obtained from an adult in good health. This sequence joins TRBV12-3 or TRBV12-4 and TRBJ1-1; unclear D gene. Here the CDR3 reads CASSLNWNTEAFF. CDR3 coding DNA: TGTGCCAGCAGTTTAAACTGGAACACTGAAGCTTTCTTT.